The source of this T cell receptor beta chain is a study of control samples from healthy donors and cancer patients. This clone showed up just a few times. TCRdb's copy holds only in-frame clones and misses some; the assay was immunoSEQ multiplex PCR. Of about 160,000 clones listed, roughly 90% are singletons. The CDR3 spans 15 residues. Trimming took off 6 bases at V and 0 bases at J, with 15 bases between the two ends. Germline CDR1 WNHNN, CDR2 SYGVQD (reference sequence). The chain combines TRBV10-1 with TRBJ2-7, with D possibly matching TRBD2 (6 bases). Sequencing input: blood. This receptor was taken from a woman younger than 45 in good health. The CDR3 DNA is TGCGCCAGCAGGGCGTGCGGGGCCCCCTCCTACGAGCAGTACTTC. It codes for CASRACGAPSYEQYF.